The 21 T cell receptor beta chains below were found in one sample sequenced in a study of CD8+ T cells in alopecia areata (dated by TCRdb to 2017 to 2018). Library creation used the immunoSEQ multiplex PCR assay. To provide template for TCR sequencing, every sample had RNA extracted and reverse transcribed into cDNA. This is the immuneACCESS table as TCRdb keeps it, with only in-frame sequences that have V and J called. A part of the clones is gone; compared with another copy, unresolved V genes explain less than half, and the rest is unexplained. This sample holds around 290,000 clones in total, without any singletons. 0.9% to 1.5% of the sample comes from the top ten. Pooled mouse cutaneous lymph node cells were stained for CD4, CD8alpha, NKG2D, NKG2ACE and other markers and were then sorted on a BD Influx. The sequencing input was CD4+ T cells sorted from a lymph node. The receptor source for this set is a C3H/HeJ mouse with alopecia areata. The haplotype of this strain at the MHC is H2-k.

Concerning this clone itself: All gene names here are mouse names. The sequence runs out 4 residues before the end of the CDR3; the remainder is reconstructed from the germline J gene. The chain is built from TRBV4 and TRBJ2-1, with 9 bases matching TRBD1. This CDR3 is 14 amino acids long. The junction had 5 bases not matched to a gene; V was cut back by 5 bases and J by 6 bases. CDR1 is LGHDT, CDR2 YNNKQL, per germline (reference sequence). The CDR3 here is CASSPRDRVAEQFF. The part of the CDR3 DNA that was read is TGTGCCAGCAGCCCCCGGGACAGGGTTGCT.

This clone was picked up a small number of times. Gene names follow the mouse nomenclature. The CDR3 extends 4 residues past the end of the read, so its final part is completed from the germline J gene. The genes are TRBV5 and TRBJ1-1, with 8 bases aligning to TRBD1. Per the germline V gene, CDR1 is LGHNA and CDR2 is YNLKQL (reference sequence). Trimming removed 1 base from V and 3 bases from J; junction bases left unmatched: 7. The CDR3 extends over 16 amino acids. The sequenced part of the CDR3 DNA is TGTGCCAGCAGCCAAGGACAGGGGAGGGGGGACACA. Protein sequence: CASSQGQGRGDT. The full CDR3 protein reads CASSQGQGRGDTEVFF.

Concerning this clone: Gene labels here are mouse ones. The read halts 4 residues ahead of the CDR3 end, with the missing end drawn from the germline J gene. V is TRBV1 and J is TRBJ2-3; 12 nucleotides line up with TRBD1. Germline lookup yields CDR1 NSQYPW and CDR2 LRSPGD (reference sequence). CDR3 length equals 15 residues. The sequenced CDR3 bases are TGCACCTGCAGTGCCGGGACAGGGGGCGGAGAA. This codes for CTCSAGTGGGE. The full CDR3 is CTCSAGTGGGETLYF.

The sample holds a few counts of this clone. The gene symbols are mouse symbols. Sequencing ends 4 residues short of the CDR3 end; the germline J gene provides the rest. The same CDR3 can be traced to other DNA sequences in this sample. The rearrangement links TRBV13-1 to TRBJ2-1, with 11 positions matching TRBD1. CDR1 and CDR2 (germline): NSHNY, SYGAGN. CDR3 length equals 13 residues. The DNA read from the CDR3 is TGTGCCAGCAGTGGGGACAGGGGGGCT. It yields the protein CASSGDRGA. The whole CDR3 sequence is CASSGDRGAEQFF.

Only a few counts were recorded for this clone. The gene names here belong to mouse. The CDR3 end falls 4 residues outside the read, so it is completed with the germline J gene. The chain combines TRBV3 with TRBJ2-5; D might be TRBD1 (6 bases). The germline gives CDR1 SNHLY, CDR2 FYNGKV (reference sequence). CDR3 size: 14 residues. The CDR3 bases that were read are TGTGCCAGCAGCTCCCCTCAGGGGAACGAC. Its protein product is CASSSPQGND. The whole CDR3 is CASSSPQGNDTQYF.

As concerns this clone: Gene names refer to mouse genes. CDR3 sequence reads: CASSERRGQDTQYF. The CDR3 DNA, read in part, is TGTGCCAGCAGTGAACGCAGGGGGCAAGAC. V and J are TRBV13-3 and TRBJ2-5, with 7 bases lining up with TRBD1. The missing CDR3 end, 4 residues past where the read stops, is filled in from the germline J gene. Losses at the gene ends were 2 bases for V and 3 bases for J; bases not matched to a gene: 3. CDR1 and CDR2 from the germline V gene are NNHDY and SYVADS. This CDR3 is built from 14 residues.

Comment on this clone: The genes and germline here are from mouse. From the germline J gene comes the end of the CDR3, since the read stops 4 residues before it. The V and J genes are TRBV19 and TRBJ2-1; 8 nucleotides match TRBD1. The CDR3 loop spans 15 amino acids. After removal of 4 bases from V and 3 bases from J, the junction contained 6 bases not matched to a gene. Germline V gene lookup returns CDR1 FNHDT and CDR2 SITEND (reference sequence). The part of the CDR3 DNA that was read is TGTGCCAGCAGTCCTCGACAGGGGACCTATGCT. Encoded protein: CASSPRQGTYA. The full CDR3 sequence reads CASSPRQGTYAEQFF.

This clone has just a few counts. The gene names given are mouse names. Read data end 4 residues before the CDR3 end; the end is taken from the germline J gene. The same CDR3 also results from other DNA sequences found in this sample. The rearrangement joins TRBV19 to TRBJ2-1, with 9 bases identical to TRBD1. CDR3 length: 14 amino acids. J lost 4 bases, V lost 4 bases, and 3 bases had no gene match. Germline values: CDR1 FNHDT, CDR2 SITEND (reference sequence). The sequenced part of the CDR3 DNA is TGTGCCAGCAGTCCGGGACAGGGATATGCT. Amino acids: CASSPGQGYA. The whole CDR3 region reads CASSPGQGYAEQFF.

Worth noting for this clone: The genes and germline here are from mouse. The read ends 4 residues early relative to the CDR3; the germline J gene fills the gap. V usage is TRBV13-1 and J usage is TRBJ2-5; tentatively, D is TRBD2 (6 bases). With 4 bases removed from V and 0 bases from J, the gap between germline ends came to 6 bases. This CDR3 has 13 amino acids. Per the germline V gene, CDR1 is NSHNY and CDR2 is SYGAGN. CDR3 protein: CASSWGNQDTQYF. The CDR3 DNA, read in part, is TGTGCCAGCAGTTGGGGGAACCAAGAC.

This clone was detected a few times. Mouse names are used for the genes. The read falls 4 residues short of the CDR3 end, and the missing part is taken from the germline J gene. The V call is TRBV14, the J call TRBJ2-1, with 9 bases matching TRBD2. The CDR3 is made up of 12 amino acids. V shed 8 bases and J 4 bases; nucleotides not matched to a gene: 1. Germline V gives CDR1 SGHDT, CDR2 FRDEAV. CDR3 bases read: TGTGCCAGACTGGGGGGATATGCT. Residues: CARLGGYA. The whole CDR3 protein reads CARLGGYAEQFF.

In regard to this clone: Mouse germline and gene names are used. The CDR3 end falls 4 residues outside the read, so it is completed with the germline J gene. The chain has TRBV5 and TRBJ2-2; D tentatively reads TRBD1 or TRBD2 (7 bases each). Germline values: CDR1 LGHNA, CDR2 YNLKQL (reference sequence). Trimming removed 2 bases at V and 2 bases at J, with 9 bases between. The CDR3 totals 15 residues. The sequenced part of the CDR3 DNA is TGTGCCAGCAGCCAACAGGGGGGGAACACCGGG. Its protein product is CASSQQGGNTG. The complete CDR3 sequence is CASSQQGGNTGQLYF.

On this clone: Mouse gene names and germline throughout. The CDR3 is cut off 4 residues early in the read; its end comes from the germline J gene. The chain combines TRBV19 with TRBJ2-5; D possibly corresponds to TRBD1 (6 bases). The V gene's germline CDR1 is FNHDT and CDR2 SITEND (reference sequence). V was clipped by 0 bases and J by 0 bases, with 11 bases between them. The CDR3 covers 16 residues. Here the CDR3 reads CASSIAIRGNQDTQYF. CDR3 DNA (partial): TGTGCCAGCAGTATAGCTATAAGGGGGAACCAAGAC. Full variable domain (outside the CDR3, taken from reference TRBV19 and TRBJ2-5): GGIITQTPKFLIGQEGQKLTLKCQQNFNHDTMYWYRQDSGKGLRLIYYSITENDLQKGDLSEGYDASREKKSSFSLTVTSAQKNEMAVFLCASSIAIRGNQDTQYFGPGTRLLVL.

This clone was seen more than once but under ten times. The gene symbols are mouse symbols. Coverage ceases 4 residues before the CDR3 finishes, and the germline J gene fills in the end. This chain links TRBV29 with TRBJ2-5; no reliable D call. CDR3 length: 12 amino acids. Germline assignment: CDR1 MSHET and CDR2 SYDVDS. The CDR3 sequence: CASSLKGDTQYF. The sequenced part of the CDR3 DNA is TGTGCTAGCAGTTTAAAGGGAGAC.

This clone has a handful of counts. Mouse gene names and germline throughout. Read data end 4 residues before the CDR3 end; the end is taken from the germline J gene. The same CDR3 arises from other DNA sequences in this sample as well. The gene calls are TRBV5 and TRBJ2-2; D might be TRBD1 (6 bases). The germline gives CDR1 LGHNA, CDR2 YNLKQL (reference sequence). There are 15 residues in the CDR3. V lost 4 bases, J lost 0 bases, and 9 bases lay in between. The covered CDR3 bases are TGTGCCAGCAGCCGGGGACAAGCAAACACCGGG. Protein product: CASSRGQANTG. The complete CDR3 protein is CASSRGQANTGQLYF.

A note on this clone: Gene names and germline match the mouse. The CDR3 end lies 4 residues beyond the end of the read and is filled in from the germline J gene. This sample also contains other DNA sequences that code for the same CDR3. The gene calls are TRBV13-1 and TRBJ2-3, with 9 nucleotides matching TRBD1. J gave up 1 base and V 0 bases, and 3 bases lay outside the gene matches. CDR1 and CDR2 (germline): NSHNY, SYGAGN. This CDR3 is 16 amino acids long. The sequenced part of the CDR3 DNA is TGTGCCAGCAGTGATGACAGGGGGCGGGGTGCAGAA. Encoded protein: CASSDDRGRGAE. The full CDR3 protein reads CASSDDRGRGAETLYF.

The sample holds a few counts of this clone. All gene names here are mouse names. The sequenced CDR3 bases are TGTGCCTGGAGTCGTCAGGGGGCGCGA. Translated: CAWSRQGAR. The whole CDR3 protein is CAWSRQGAREVFF. The chain employs TRBV31 and TRBJ1-1; TRBD1 matches at 8 bases. The read gets to within 4 residues of the CDR3 end, and the germline J gene fills in the rest. Germline loops: CDR1 GKSSPN, CDR2 SITVG. This CDR3 has 13 amino acids.

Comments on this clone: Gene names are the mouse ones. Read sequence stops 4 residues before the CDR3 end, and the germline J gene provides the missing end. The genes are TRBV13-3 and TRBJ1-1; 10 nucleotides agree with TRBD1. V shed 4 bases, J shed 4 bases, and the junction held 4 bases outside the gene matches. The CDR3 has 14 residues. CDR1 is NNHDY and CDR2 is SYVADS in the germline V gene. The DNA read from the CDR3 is TGTGCCAGCAGTCGGGACAGGGGTAGCACA. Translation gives CASSRDRGST. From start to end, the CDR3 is CASSRDRGSTEVFF.

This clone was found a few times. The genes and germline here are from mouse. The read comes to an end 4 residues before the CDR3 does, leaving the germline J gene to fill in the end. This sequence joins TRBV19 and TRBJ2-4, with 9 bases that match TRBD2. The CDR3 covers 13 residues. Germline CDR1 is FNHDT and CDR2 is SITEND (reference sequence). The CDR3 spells CASSRTGENTLYF. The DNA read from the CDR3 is TGTGCCAGCAGTCGGACTGGGGAAAAC.

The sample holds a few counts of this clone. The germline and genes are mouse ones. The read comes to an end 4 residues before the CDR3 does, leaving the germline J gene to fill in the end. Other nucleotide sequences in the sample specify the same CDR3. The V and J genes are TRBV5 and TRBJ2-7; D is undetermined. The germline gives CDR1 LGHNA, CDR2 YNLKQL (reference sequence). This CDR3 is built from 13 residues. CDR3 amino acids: CASSQDRGYEQYF. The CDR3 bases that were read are TGTGCCAGCAGCCAAGATCGTGGGTAT.

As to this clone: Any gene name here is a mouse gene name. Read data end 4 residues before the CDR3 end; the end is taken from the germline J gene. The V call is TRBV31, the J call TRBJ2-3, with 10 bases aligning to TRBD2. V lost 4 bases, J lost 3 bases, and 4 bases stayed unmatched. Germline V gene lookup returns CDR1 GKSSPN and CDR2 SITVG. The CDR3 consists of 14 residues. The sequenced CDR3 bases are TGTGCCTGGAATTCTGGGGGGGCGGCAGAA. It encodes CAWNSGGAAE. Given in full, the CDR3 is CAWNSGGAAETLYF.

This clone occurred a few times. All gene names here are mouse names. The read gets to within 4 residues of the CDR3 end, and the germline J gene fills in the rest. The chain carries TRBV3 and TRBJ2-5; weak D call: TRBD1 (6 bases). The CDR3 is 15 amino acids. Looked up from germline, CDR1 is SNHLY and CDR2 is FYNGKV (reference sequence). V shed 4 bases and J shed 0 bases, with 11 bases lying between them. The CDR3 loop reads CASSSGQKNQDTQYF. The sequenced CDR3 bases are TGTGCCAGCAGCTCAGGACAGAAAAACCAAGAC.